This T cell receptor (beta chain) was found in a study of cytomegalovirus exposure and HLA in healthy donors. Notes on the study in general: Confirmation in vitro established that a few CMV-associated chains were specific for CMV antigens. Diagnosis of cytomegalovirus status made by the classifier reportedly showed high specificity and sensitivity. There were under 200 TCR beta chains listed as cytomegalovirus-associated.

As regards this clone: Its specificity is not known.

The donors were in the approximately 110-subject validation cohort; that cohort was separate from the approximately 700-subject first cohort. Data came from immunoSEQ multiplex PCR; TCRdb stores just in-frame clones and leaves some out. The table lists some 250,000 clones, roughly 86% of them singletons. This sequence was found in a woman in her 30s in good health and CMV-seropositive. Input material: PBMCs.

This CDR3 is CASSQDRGVTEAFF. The CDR3 nucleotides are TGTGCCAGCAGCCAAGACAGGGGAGTCACTGAAGCTTTCTTT. The rearrangement links TRBV11-2 to TRBJ1-1; 8 bases are shared with TRBD1. The trim removed 5 bases at V and 4 bases at J, leaving 6 bases unmatched. Germline-derived CDR1 and CDR2 are SGHAT and FQNNGV. The length of the CDR3 is 14 residues.